This TCR beta chain was sequenced for a study of blood T cell repertoires in COVID-19. Study summary: The United States, Italy and Spain were the sources of the acute and convalescent COVID-19 samples.

Data came from immunoSEQ multiplex PCR; TCRdb stores just in-frame clones and leaves some out. The repertoire includes approximately 260,000 clones, around 90% of them detected once, and about 2% sits in the top ten. CDR1 SGHNT and CDR2 YYREEE come from the germline V gene (reference sequence). The germline V and J ends were trimmed by 2 bases and 5 bases, with 11 bases remaining between them. The CDR3 covers 14 residues. V is TRBV5-4 and J is TRBJ2-1; D perhaps matches TRBD2 (6 bases). This clonotype was sampled from a woman in her sixties or seventies with COVID-19, enrolled during active disease. The sample consisted of peripheral blood. CDR3 bases: TGTGCCAGCAGCTTACGGGGGATCCACAATGAGCAGTTCTTC. It encodes CASSLRGIHNEQFF.